This T cell receptor beta chain was found in a study of blood T cell repertoires in COVID-19. Background on the study: The origin of the acute and convalescent COVID-19 samples was the United States, Italy and Spain. T cells, B-cell-depleted T cells, or PBMCs supplied cDNA or gDNA.

Original methodology: Reference gene primer amplification gave nucleated cell count estimates. This table comes from immunoSEQ multiplex PCR, and its TCRdb copy is limited to in-frame clones, with some not included. The V and J calls and clone size were taken over from that table, and D and trimming were inferred from the DNA. The repertoire consists of 50,000 to 70,000 clones, with 60% to 85% occurring once and the leading ten covering nearly 5%. The V gene's germline CDR1 is LNHNV and CDR2 YYDKDF (reference sequence). V trimming: 1 base; J trimming: 4 bases; junction bases outside the gene matches: 14. CDR3 length: 19 amino acids.

The V and J genes are TRBV15 and TRBJ2-2; 8 bases align to TRBD1. This TCR came from a human donor in a cohort sampled during active COVID-19. Sequencing was performed on peripheral blood. The CDR3 protein is CATSRARTRTGTATGELFF. The CDR3 DNA sequence: TGTGCCACCAGCAGAGCCCGTACGAGGACAGGGACCGCCACCGGGGAGCTGTTTTTT.